This TCR beta chain was profiled in a study of blood T cell repertoires in COVID-19. As for the study in general: Both acute and convalescent COVID-19 samples were obtained from the United States, Italy and Spain. From T cells, B-cell-depleted T cells, or PBMCs came the material, which was cDNA or gDNA.

This clone was seen a few times. Authors' methods: Amplified reference gene primers provided the basis for estimating nucleated cell counts. Repertoires were generated with immunoSEQ multiplex PCR, while TCRdb's copy carries only in-frame clones and drops some. That table supplies the V and J calls and clone size; D and trimming were determined from the DNA. Of approximately 250,000 clones listed, approximately 84% are singletons. The length of the CDR3 is 14 residues. Germline assignment: CDR1 WNHNN and CDR2 SYGVQD (reference sequence). V was pared by 10 bases and J by 5 bases, with 18 bases between.

Sequencing was performed on peripheral blood. The clonotype comes from a human donor in a cohort sampled during active COVID-19. The V gene is TRBV10-1, the J gene TRBJ1-5; D remains unclear. CDR3 DNA: TGCGCCAACCAAACGAAGAGGATTTATCAGCCCCAGCATTTT. Amino acids: CANQTKRIYQPQHF.